Below, 5 T cell receptor beta chains from the same sample are listed, as sequenced in a study of Graves' ophthalmopathy and Graves' hyperthyroidism. The study amplified TCR beta CDR3 regions using RNA transcripts. Second-round multiplex PCR came after a first-round RT-PCR that employed HTBI primers. TCRdb passed the multiplex PCR reads through MiXCR, listing each CDR3 protein once. Here the sample spans about 640,000 distinct CDR3 sequences, about two fifths being singletons. The source material was peripheral blood. These receptors all stem from an adult man with Graves' ophthalmopathy.

The chain recombines TRBV10-3 with TRBJ2-5; D is undetermined. The CDR3 spans 14 residues. Trimming stripped 6 bases from V and 5 bases from J, with 16 bases between. Germline values: CDR1 ENHRY, CDR2 SYGVKD. CDR3 bases: TGTGCCATCAGCCAGAACCGGGTATCCGAGACCCAGTACTTC. Amino acids: CAISQNRVSETQYF.

This clonotype was counted at least ten times. The chain recombines TRBV20-1 with TRBJ2-7, with 7 bases lining up with TRBD1. The CDR3 runs 14 residues. Germline lookup yields CDR1 DFQATT and CDR2 SNEGSKA (reference sequence). Trimming took 6 bases from V and 0 from J; bases not matched to a gene: 8. For the CDR3, the DNA is TGCAGTGCAAGGCGGACAGGTTTCTCCTACGAGCAGTACTTC. Residues: CSARRTGFSYEQYF.

This clonotype was seen repeatedly, ten times or more. This chain uses TRBV10-2 with TRBJ1-6; 9 nucleotides agree with TRBD1. The V segment lost 7 bases and the J segment 6 bases; nucleotides outside the gene matches: 1. CDR3 length equals 13 residues. CDR1 and CDR2 (germline): WSHSY, SAAADI. The CDR3 protein is CASKGQGNSPLHF. The CDR3 DNA reads TGCGCCAGCAAGGGACAGGGTAATTCACCCCTCCACTTT.

Many counts were recorded for this clonotype. The rearrangement joins TRBV5-6 to TRBJ1-1; D is ambiguous. Looked up from germline, CDR1 is SGHDT and CDR2 is YYEEEE. V shed 1 base and J shed 7 bases, with 5 bases lying between them. There are 11 residues in the CDR3. CDR3 bases: TGTGCCAGCAGCTTGTTCAGTGAAGCTTTCTTT. Protein sequence: CASSLFSEAFF. Together with reference TRBV5-6 and TRBJ1-1, the CDR3 gives the full variable domain: DAGVTQSPTHLIKTRGQQVTLRCSPKSGHDTVSWYQQALGQGPQFIFQYYEEEERQRGNFPDRFSGHQFPNYSSELNVNALLLGDSALYLCASSLFSEAFFGQGTRLTVV.

This chain joins TRBV11-1 and TRBJ1-2, with D unresolved. This CDR3 region has 15 residues. With 5 bases removed from V and 0 bases from J, the gap between germline ends came to 13 bases. Germline CDR1 is SGHAT and CDR2 is FQDESV (reference sequence). CDR3 sequence: CASSPSGPANYGYTF. CDR3 sequence (DNA): TGTGCCAGCAGCCCTTCAGGACCCGCTAACTATGGCTACACCTTC.